Below, one T cell receptor beta chain is given with its context. TCRdb's copy holds only in-frame clones and misses some; the assay was immunoSEQ multiplex PCR. The sample yields around 50,000 clones, approximately 88% seen once. This sample was included in a study of OX40 agonist ivuxolimab in advanced cancers. The V and J ends lost 5 bases and 9 bases respectively, with 11 bases between them. There are 12 residues in the CDR3. Germline V lookup: CDR1 MNHNY, CDR2 SVGAGI (reference sequence). This specimen was CD4+ or CD8+ T cells sorted from blood, taken in a trial of the OX40 agonist ivuxolimab. The V and J genes are TRBV6-6 and TRBJ2-1; perhaps TRBD2 as D (6 bases). The sequence was obtained from an adult with an advanced solid tumor such as melanoma, head and neck, liver or kidney cancer. The CDR3 loop reads CASSQQEGEQFF. As DNA, the CDR3 is TGTGCCAGCAGTCAACAGGAGGGTGAGCAGTTCTTC.